This TCR beta chain was observed in a study of blood T cell repertoires in COVID-19. Study overall: Whether acute or convalescent, the COVID-19 samples came from the United States, Italy and Spain. From T cells, B-cell-depleted T cells, or PBMCs came the material, which was cDNA or gDNA.

Original data processing: Reference gene primers were amplified, and this amplification served to estimate nucleated cell counts. The table came from immunoSEQ multiplex PCR; TCRdb's copy has only in-frame clones and leaves some out. Clonal size and the V and J genes are those of that table, whereas D and trimming came from the DNA. The sample contains approximately 250,000 clones, 84% of which appear only once. The junction had 4 bases not matched to a gene; V was cut back by 6 bases and J by 5 bases. The CDR3 extends over 14 amino acids. Looked up from germline, CDR1 is MNHEY and CDR2 is SVGAGI. This sequence joins TRBV6-5 and TRBJ2-2; 9 bases are shared with TRBD1. The source is a human donor in a cohort sampled during active COVID-19. Material for sequencing was peripheral blood. The CDR3 DNA reads as TGTGCCAGCAGCCGACAGGGGGAAACCGGGGAGCTGTTTTTT. Protein sequence: CASSRQGETGELFF.